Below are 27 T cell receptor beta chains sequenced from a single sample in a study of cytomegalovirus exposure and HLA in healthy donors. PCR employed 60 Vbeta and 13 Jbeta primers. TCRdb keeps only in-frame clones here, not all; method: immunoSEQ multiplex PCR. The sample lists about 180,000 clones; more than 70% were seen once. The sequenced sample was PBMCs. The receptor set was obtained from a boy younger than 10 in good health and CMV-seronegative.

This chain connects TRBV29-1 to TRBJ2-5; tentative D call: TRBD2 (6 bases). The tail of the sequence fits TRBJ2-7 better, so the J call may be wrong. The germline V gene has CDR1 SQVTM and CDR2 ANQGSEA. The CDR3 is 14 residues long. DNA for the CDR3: TGCAGCGTTAGTCTGGGTGGGGGGTACTACGAGCAGTACTTC. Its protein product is CSVSLGGGYYEQYF.

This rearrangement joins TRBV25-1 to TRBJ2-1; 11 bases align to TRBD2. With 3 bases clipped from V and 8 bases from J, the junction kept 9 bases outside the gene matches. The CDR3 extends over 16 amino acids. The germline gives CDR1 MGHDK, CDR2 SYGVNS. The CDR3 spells CASSDLTSGRMDEQFF. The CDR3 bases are TGTGCCAGCAGTGATCTCACTAGCGGGAGAATGGATGAGCAGTTCTTC.

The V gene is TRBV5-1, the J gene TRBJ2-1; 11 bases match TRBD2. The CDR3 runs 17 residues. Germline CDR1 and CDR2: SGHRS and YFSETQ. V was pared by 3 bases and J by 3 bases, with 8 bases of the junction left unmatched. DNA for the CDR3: TGCGCCAGCAGCTCAGGGGGGACTAGCGGAATCTACAATGAGCAGTTCTTC. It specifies CASSSGGTSGIYNEQFF. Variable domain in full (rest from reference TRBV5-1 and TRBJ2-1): KAGVTQTPRYLIKTRGQQVTLSCSPISGHRSVSWYQQTPGQGLQFLFEYFSETQRNKGNFPGRFSGRQFSNSRSEMNVSTLELGDSALYLCASSSGGTSGIYNEQFFGPGTRLTVL.

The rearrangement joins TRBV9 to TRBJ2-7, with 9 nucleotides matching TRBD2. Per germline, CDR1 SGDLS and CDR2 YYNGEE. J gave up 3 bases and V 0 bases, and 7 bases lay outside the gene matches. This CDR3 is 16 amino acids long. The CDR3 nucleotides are TGTGCCAGCAGCGTAGGTCGGCGGGAGGGCCTCTACGAGCAGTACTTC. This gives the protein CASSVGRREGLYEQYF.

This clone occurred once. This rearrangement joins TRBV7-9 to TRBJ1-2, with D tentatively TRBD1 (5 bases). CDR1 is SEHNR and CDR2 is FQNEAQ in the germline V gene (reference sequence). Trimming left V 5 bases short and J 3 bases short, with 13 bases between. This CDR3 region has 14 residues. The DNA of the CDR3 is TGTGCCAGCAGCCCCCGACAGCAAGACTATGGCTACACCTTC. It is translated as CASSPRQQDYGYTF.

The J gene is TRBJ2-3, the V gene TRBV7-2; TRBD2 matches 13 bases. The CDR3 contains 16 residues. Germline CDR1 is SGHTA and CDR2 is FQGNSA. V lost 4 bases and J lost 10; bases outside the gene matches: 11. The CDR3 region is CASSSAGTSGKIAQYF. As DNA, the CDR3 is TGTGCCAGCAGCTCCGCCGGGACTAGCGGGAAGATTGCGCAGTATTTT.

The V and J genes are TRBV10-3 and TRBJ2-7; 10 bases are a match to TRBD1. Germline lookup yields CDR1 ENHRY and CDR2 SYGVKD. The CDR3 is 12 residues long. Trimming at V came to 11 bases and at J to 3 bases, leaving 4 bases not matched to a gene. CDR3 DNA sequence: TGTGCCGCGACAGGGGGCCTCTACGAGCAGTACTTC. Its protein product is CAATGGLYEQYF.

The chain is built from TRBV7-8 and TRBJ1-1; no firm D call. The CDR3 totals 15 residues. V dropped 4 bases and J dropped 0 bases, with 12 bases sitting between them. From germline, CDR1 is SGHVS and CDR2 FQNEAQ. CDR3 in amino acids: CASSSGRIMNTEAFF. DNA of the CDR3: TGTGCCAGCAGCTCGGGGAGGATAATGAACACTGAAGCTTTCTTT.

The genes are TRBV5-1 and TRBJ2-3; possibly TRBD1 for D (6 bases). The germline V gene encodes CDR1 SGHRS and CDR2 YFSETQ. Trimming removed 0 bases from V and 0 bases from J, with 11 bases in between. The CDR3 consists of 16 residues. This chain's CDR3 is CASSLGGRGSTDTQYF. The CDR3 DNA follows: TGCGCCAGCAGCTTGGGGGGCAGGGGTAGCACAGATACGCAGTATTTT.

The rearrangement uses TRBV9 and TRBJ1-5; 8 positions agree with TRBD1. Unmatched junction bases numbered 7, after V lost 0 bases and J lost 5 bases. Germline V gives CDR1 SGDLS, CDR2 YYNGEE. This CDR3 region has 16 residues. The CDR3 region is CASSVERGQEDQPQHF. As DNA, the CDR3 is TGTGCCAGCAGCGTAGAGAGGGGACAGGAAGATCAGCCCCAGCATTTT.

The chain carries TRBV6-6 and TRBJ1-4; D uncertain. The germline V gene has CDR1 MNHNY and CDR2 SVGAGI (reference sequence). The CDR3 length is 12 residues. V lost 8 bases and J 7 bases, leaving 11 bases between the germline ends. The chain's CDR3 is CASQADREKLFF. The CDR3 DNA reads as TGTGCCAGCCAGGCAGACCGTGAAAAACTGTTTTTT.

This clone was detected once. The CDR3 sequence: CAWTFGWTGGREQYF. The CDR3 bases are TGTGCCTGGACCTTCGGTTGGACAGGGGGTAGAGAGCAGTACTTC. The chain employs TRBV30 and TRBJ2-7; TRBD1 matches 10 bases. Trimming took 4 bases from V and 7 from J; bases not matched to a gene: 13. Germline CDR1 is GTSNPN and CDR2 is SVGIG (reference sequence). The CDR3 spans 15 residues.

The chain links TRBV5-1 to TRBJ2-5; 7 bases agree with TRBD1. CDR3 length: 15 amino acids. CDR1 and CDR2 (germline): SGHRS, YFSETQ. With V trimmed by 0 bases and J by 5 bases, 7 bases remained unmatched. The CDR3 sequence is CASSLGTGQMETQYF. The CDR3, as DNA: TGCGCCAGCAGCTTGGGGACAGGTCAGATGGAGACCCAGTACTTC.

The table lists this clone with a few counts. CDR3 loop: CASSLSSGDEAFF. CDR3 DNA: TGTGCCAGCAGCTTGAGTTCAGGGGACGAAGCTTTCTTT. The chain combines TRBV5-6 with TRBJ1-1, with TRBD1 as a possible D gene (6 bases). Between the trimmed V and J ends, which lost 1 base and 8 bases, there was a span of 12 bases. Germline CDR1 is SGHDT and CDR2 is YYEEEE. This CDR3 comprises 13 residues.

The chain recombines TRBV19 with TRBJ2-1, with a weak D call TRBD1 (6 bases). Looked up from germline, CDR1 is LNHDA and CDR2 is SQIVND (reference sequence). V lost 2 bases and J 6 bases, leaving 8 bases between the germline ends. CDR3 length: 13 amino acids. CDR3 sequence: CASSIRGGNEQFF. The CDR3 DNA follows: TGTGCCAGTAGTATACGAGGGGGCAATGAGCAGTTCTTC.

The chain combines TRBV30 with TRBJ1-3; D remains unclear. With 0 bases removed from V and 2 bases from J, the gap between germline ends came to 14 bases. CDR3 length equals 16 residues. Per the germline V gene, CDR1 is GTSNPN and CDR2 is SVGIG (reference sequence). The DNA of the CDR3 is TGTGCCTGGAGTGTCTCTCAGATCATTACTGGAAACACCATATATTTT. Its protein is CAWSVSQIITGNTIYF.

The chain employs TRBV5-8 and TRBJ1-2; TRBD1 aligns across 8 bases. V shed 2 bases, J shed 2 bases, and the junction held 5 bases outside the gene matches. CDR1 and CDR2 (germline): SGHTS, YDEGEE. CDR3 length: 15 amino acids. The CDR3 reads CASSFGQGLNYGYTF. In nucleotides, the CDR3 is TGTGCCAGCAGCTTCGGACAGGGCTTGAACTATGGCTACACCTTC.

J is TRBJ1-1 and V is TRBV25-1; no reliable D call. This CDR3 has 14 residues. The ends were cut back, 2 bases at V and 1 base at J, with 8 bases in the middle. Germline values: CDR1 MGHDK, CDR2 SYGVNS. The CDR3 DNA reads TGTGCCAGCAGTGAAACCGAGAGGAACACTGAAGCTTTCTTT. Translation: CASSETERNTEAFF.

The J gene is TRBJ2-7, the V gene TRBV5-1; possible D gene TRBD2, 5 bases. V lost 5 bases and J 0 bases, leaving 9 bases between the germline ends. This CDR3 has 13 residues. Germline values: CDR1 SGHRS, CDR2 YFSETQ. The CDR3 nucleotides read TGCGCCAGCAGGTATGAGGGCTCCTACGAGCAGTACTTC. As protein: CASRYEGSYEQYF.

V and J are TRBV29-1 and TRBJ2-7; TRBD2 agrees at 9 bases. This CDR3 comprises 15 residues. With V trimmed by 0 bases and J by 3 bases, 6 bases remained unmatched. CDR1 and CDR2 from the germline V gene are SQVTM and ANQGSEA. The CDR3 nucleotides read TGCAGCGTTGAAGATCGGCTAGCGGGACACTACGAGCAGTACTTC. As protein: CSVEDRLAGHYEQYF.

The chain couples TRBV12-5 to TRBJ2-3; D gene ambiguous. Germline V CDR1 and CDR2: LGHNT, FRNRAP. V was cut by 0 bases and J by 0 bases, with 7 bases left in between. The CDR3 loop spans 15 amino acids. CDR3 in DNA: TGTGCTAGTGGTTTGGTTGGAGCTAGCACAGATACGCAGTATTTT. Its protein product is CASGLVGASTDTQYF.

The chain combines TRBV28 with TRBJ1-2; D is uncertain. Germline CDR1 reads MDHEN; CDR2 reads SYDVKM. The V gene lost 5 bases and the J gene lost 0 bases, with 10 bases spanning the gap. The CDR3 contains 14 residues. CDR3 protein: CASSTFPTNYGYTF. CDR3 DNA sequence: TGTGCCAGCAGTACATTCCCAACTAACTATGGCTACACCTTC.

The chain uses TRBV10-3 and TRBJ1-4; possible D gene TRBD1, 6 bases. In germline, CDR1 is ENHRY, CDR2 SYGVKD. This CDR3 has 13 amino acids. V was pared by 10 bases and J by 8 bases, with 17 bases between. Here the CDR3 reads CATGAGGAEKLFF. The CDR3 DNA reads TGTGCCACCGGTGCGGGGGGGGCCGAAAAACTGTTTTTT.

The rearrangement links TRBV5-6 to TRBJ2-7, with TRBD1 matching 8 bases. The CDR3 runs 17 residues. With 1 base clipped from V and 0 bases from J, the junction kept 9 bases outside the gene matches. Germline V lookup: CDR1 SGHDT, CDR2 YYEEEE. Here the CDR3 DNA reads TGTGCCAGCAGCTTGACACCGACAGGGGCTCGCTCCTACGAGCAGTACTTC. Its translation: CASSLTPTGARSYEQYF.

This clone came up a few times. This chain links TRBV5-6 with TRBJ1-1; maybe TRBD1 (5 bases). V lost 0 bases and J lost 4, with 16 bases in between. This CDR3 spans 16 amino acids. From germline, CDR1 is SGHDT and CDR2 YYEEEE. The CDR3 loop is CASSLGAGYVSTEAFF. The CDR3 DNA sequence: TGTGCCAGCAGCTTGGGGGCAGGGTATGTGAGCACTGAAGCTTTCTTT.

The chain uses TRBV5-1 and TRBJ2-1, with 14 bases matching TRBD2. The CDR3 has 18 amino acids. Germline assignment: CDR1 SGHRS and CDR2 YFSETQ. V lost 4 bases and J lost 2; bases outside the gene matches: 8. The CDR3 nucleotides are TGCGCCAGCAGCAGAGGGACTAGCGGGAGTGGACCCTACAATGAGCAGTTCTTC. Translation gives CASSRGTSGSGPYNEQFF.

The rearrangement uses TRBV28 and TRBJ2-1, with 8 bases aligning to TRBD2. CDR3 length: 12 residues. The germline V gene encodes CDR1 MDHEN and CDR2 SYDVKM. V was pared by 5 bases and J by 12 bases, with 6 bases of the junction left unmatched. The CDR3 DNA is TGTGCCAGCAGTAAGACTAGCGTAAGGCAGTTCTTC. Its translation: CASSKTSVRQFF. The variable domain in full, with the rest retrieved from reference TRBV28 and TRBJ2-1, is DVKVTQSSRYLVKRTGEKVFLECVQDMDHENMFWYRQDPGLGLRLIYFSYDVKMKEKGDIPEGYSVSREKKERFSLILESASTNQTSMYLCASSKTSVRQFFGPGTRLTVL.